Sequencing of this T cell receptor (beta chain) was carried out in a study of T cells in Graves' hyperthyroidism and ophthalmopathy. Study-level information: Peripheral blood was drawn at first diagnosis, prior to all treatment.

CDR1 DFQATT and CDR2 SNEGSKA come from the germline V gene (reference sequence). This CDR3 comprises 15 residues. With 4 bases clipped from V and 8 bases from J, the junction kept 11 bases outside the gene matches. This clonotype was counted a few times. Its target is not known. Overall study findings and caveats: Ophthalmopathy got predicted by the model a median around 6.6 months before its onset.

RNA transcripts were the template for amplifying TCR beta CDR3 regions. The primer set for the first-round RT-PCR of the TCR CDR3 was HTBI. Using its own MiXCR run on the multiplex PCR reads, TCRdb lists one record per CDR3 protein. The sample yields fewer than 400,000 distinct CDR3 sequences, roughly 25% seen once. Patients aged 18 to 65 had newly diagnosed hyperthyroidism lasting under 2 months. Thyroid ultrasound and orbital computed tomography, with clinical symptoms and serum thyroxine and TRAb, informed diagnoses. Sequencing was carried out using blood. The J gene is TRBJ2-1, the V gene TRBV20-1; 10 bases agree with TRBD2. This clonotype originated in a man aged 50-59 years with Graves' hyperthyroidism. CDR3: CSANTLAGLRDEQFF. The CDR3 DNA sequence: TGCAGTGCTAATACACTAGCGGGATTGAGGGATGAGCAGTTCTTC.